This T cell receptor (beta chain) stems from a study of T cells after yellow fever vaccination. Broader study findings: The study noted that FACS-sorted repertoires could contain abundant clonotypes contaminating from the bulk population. CD4 and CD8 compartments shared a small share of clonotypes.

A universal primer site and UMIs were added as TCR cDNA was made by 5'RACE template switching. TCRdb re-called the 5' RACE reads with MiXCR, one entry per CDR3 protein. The data contain fewer than 400,000 distinct CDR3 sequences, 6.2% of them seen just once; the ten biggest clones take up approximately 15%. In regard to this clonotype: The antigen remains unidentified.

Germline V gene data show CDR1 as MGHRA and CDR2 as YSYEKL. CDR3 size: 15 residues. After removal of 7 bases from V and 1 base from J, the junction contained 7 bases not matched to a gene. This TCR was sampled from a man aged 25-45 years who received the YFV17D yellow fever vaccine. The chain joins TRBV4-1 to TRBJ1-1; the match to TRBD1 covers 9 bases. The material was PBMCs, obtained 5 days after the yellow fever booster vaccination. This CDR3 is CASNHQDRGNTEAFF. CDR3 nucleotide sequence: TGCGCCAGCAACCACCAGGACAGGGGGAACACTGAAGCTTTCTTT.